The TCR beta chain described here comes from a study of blood T cell repertoires in COVID-19. This CDR3 region has 14 residues. In germline, CDR1 is DFQATT, CDR2 SNEGSKA (reference sequence). V trimming: 3 bases; J trimming: 5 bases; junction bases outside the gene matches: 4. The protocol was immunoSEQ multiplex PCR, while the TCRdb copy is restricted to in-frame clones and leaves out a portion. The data contain approximately 300,000 clones, approximately 90% of them singletons. V is TRBV20-1 and J is TRBJ2-1, with 10 bases fitting TRBD1. The specimen sequenced was peripheral blood. This receptor was obtained from a woman aged 40-49 years with acute or convalescent COVID-19. CDR3 amino acids: CSASRDRGHNEQFF. The CDR3, as DNA: TGCAGTGCTAGTAGGGACAGGGGCCACAATGAGCAGTTCTTC.